This TCR beta chain was sequenced in a study of cytomegalovirus exposure and HLA in healthy donors. The CDR3 extends over 15 amino acids. Looked up from germline, CDR1 is SGHTA and CDR2 is FQGTGA. The J segment lost 6 bases and the V segment lost 1 base, leaving 6 bases of the junction unmatched. PCR was performed using 60 Vbeta and 13 Jbeta primers. Here immunoSEQ multiplex PCR was the method, and the copy in TCRdb shows in-frame clones only, minus some. The sample includes approximately 150,000 clones, 81% of them seen just once. The sample comprised PBMCs. This TCR derives from a man aged 50 to 59 in good health and CMV-seropositive. V and J are TRBV7-3 and TRBJ2-1; 7 bases fit TRBD1. The DNA of the CDR3 is TGTGCCAGCAGCTTAAACGGACAGGTGGGCAATGAGCAGTTCTTC. Encoded protein: CASSLNGQVGNEQFF.